This T cell receptor (beta chain) was sequenced during a study of early T cells in non-severe SARS-CoV-2 infection. About the research overall: The chains were unpaired, and the sequenced material was bulk RNA from unsorted whole blood.

Molecules of cDNA were individually given unique molecular identifiers that were attached to them. MiXCR, applied by TCRdb to the 5' RACE reads, yields one record per CDR3 protein. The sample lists 90,000 or so distinct CDR3 sequences; 15% were seen once. This clonotype was picked up a small number of times. Its antigen remains unknown. Points from the study as a whole: VDJdb matching skewed toward anti-spike CD8 responses, missing private and CD4 specificities.

The TCR was taken from an adult who was a healthcare worker with PCR-confirmed SARS-CoV-2 infection or an uninfected control (not recorded which). Sample: whole blood.

The CDR3 loop is CASSFPGRLSYEQYF. The CDR3 nucleotides read TGTGCCAGCAGCTTTCCGGGACGCCTCTCCTACGAGCAGTACTTC. The chain is built from TRBV21-1 and TRBJ2-7; no DNA check was done on the table's D call, TRBD1. TRBV21-1 is a known pseudogene. The CDR3 contains 15 residues.